This T cell receptor (beta chain) is drawn from a study of blood T cell repertoires in COVID-19. Overall study context: There were acute and convalescent COVID-19 samples, and they came from the United States, Italy and Spain. Nucleic acid was either cDNA or gDNA, and it came from T cells, B-cell-depleted T cells, or PBMCs.

Per the authors' pipeline: Amplification of reference gene primers provided the estimated nucleated cell counts. Some clones are missing from TCRdb's copy, which holds only in-frame ones; the method was immunoSEQ multiplex PCR. The V and J calls and the clone size are those of that table, but D and trimming were determined from the DNA. The sample has fewer than 150,000 clones, roughly nine tenths seen once. The origin of this receptor is a man between 65 and 85 years old who had recovered from COVID-19. The sample taken for sequencing was peripheral blood.

The DNA for the CDR3 is TGTGCCACCAGTGATTTTTCGGAGTCTGGGGCCAACGTCCTGACTTTC. The encoded protein is CATSDFSESGANVLTF. This chain joins TRBV24-1 and TRBJ2-6; D is unclear. V lost 1 base to trimming and J lost 1 base, with 7 bases between them. In germline, CDR1 is KGHDR, CDR2 SFDVKD. CDR3 length equals 16 residues.